The entry that follows covers one T cell receptor beta chain sequence. These data belong to a study of blood T cell repertoires in COVID-19. The wider study: Some COVID-19 samples were acute and others convalescent; all came from the United States, Italy and Spain. The analysed material was cDNA or gDNA that came from T cells, B-cell-depleted T cells, or PBMCs.

Authors' methods: Estimates of nucleated cell counts were drawn from the amplification of reference gene primers. Libraries were prepared by immunoSEQ multiplex PCR; TCRdb keeps only in-frame clonotypes and omits some of them. Clonal size and the V and J genes are those of that table, whereas D and trimming came from the DNA. The sample includes around 16,000 clones, around 86% of them seen just once. The sample was peripheral blood. This TCR was recovered from a man older than 75 with active or convalescent COVID-19.

The CDR3 bases are TGCGCCAGCAGCTTGGAGACAGGTCTCAATGAGCAGTTCTTC. The encoded protein is CASSLETGLNEQFF. The genes are TRBV5-1 and TRBJ2-1; possible D gene TRBD1, 6 bases. This CDR3 is 14 amino acids long. Germline V gives CDR1 SGHRS, CDR2 YFSETQ. With 0 bases removed from V and 6 bases from J, the gap between germline ends came to 10 bases. Full variable domain (rest looked up from reference TRBV5-1 and TRBJ2-1): KAGVTQTPRYLIKTRGQQVTLSCSPISGHRSVSWYQQTPGQGLQFLFEYFSETQRNKGNFPGRFSGRQFSNSRSEMNVSTLELGDSALYLCASSLETGLNEQFFGPGTRLTVL.